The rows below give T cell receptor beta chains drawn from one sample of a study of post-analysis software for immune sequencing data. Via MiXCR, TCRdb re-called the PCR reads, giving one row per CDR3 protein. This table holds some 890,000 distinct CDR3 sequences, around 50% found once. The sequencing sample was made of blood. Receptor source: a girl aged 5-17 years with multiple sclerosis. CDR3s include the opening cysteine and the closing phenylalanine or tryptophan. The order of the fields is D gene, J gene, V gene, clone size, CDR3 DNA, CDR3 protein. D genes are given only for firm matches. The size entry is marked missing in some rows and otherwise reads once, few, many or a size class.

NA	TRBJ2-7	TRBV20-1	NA	TGCAGTGCTGATTGGAGTTCGGACCATAGTTCCTACGAGCAGTACTTC	CSADWSSDHSSYEQYF
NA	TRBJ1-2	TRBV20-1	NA	TGCAGTGCTAGGGGTTCAGGTAGCGCTAGCTATGGCTACACCTTC	CSARGSGSASYGYTF
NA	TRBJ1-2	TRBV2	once	TGTGCCAGCAGTGCCGGGACTGCAGGGGGCTACACCTTC	CASSAGTAGGYTF
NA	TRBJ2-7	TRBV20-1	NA	TGCAGTGCTAGAAAGGGGGACGGTCCTATGGAGCAGTACTTC	CSARKGDGPMEQYF
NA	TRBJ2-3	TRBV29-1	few	TGCAGCGTTGAATTTACAGCGGATACGCAGTATTTT	CSVEFTADTQYF
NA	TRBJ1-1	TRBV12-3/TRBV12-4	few	TGTGCCAGCAGGCAGAGGGAGAACACTGAAGCTTTCTTT	CASRQRENTEAFF
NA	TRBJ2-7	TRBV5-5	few	TGTGCCAGCAGCAGCACTTTCGACAGCACCTACGAGCAGTACTTC	CASSSTFDSTYEQYF
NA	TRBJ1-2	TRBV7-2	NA	TGTGCCAGCAGTTATCCTCAACCTCGCTATGGCTACACCTTC	CASSYPQPRYGYTF
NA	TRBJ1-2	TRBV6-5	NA	TGTGCCAGCAGTTCGCGGGACAACTCTTTAAACTATGGCTACACCTTC	CASSSRDNSLNYGYTF
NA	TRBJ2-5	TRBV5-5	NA	TGTGCCAGCAGCCCTGGGAGCAGGGATCAGGAGACCCAGTACTTC	CASSPGSRDQETQYF
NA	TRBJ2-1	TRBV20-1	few	TGCAGTGCTAGCGCAGATATTGGTGAGCAGTTCTTC	CSASADIGEQFF
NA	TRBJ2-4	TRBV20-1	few	TGCAGTGGCCTGGGGACGAGAGCCAACATTCAGTACTTC	CSGLGTRANIQYF
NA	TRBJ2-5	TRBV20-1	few	TGCAGTGCTAGACTAGCGGAGACCCAGTACTTC	CSARLAETQYF
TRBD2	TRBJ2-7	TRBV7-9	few	TGTGCCAGCAGCTCCCAGACTAGCGGGACCTACGAGCAGTACTTC	CASSSQTSGTYEQYF
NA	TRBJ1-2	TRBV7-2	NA	TGTGCCAGCAGCCACCCAGGGGCCGTCGCTGGCTACACCTTC	CASSHPGAVAGYTF
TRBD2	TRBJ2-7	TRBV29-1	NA	TGCAGCGTTGAAGAAGCGGGGAGGGGCCTTAGCGAGCAGTACTTC	CSVEEAGRGLSEQYF
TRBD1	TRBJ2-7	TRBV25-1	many	TGTGCCAGCAGTGAACGACAGGGACCAACCTACGAGCAGTACTTC	CASSERQGPTYEQYF
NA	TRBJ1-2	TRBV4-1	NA	TGCGCCAGCAGCCTGAGGACCGCCAATGGCTATGGCTACACCTTC	CASSLRTANGYGYTF
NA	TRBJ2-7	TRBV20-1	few	TGCAGTGCTAGTAGGACGGATGAGCAGTACTTC	CSASRTDEQYF
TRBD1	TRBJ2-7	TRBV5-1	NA	TGCGCCAGCAGCTTGGGCGACCGGGACAGGGGACACGAGCAGTACTTC	CASSLGDRDRGHEQYF
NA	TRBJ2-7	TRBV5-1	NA	TGCGCCAGCAGCTTGGTGCAGGCGACCTACGAGCAGTACTTC	CASSLVQATYEQYF
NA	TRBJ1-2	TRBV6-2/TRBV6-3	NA	TGTGCCAGCAGTAGTGGGTCTCGGGGCTACACCTTC	CASSSGSRGYTF
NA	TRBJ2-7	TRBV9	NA	TGTGCCAGCAGCCCAGAGCGGTCCAGCTCCTACGAGCAGTACTTC	CASSPERSSSYEQYF
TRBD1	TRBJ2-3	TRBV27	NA	TGTGCCAGCAGTGAGGACAGGTTCGACCCAGATACGCAGTATTTT	CASSEDRFDPDTQYF
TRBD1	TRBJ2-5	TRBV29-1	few	TGCAGCGTTGAGGACAGGAGAGAGACCCAGTACTTC	CSVEDRRETQYF
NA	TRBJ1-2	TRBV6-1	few	TGTGCCAGCATCGTGGGTGTGCATGGCTACACCTTC	CASIVGVHGYTF
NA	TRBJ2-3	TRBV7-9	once	TGTGCCAGCAGGATACCGGGACATCGGACAGATACGCAGTATTTT	CASRIPGHRTDTQYF
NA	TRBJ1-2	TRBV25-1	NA	TGTGCCAGCAGTGATGGGGGGCTGAACTATGGCTACACCTTC	CASSDGGLNYGYTF
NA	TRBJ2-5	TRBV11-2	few	TGTGCCAGCAGCCCAGCGGTGTACCAAGAGACCCAGTACTTC	CASSPAVYQETQYF
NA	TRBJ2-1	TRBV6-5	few	TGTGCCAGCAAGCTGCGGGCCCTTGTTAGCGATGAGCAGTTCTTC	CASKLRALVSDEQFF
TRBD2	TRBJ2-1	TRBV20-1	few	TGCAGTGCTAAAAGCGCCTCAAGCGGGAGTTTTGACAATGAGCAGTTCTTC	CSAKSASSGSFDNEQFF
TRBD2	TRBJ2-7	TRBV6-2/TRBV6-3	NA	TGTGCCAGCAGTTTGCGGGAGCCGTTCTACGAGCAGTACTTC	CASSLREPFYEQYF
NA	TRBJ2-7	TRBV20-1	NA	TGCAGTGCTAGGAGAGACAGGGAGGCGTACGAGCAGTACTTC	CSARRDREAYEQYF
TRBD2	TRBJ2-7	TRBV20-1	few	TGCAGTGCTAGTCCAACTAGCGGGGAAAACTCCTACGAGCAGTACTTC	CSASPTSGENSYEQYF
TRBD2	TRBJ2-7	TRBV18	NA	TGTGCCAGCTCAAATCCGGGGACTAGCGGGAGGTCCCCCTACGAGCAGTACTTC	CASSNPGTSGRSPYEQYF
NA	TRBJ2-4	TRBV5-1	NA	TGCGCCAGCAGCTTGGACAGGGCCTTGGGGGAGCAGTACTTC	CASSLDRALGEQYF
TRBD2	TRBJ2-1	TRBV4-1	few	TGCGCCAGCAGCCAAGGACTCGCTAGCGGGGGGGCCGGCAATGAGCAGTTCTTC	CASSQGLASGGAGNEQFF
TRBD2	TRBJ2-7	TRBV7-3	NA	TGTGCCAGCAGCACTAGCGGGAGAGGGTACGAGCAGTACTTC	CASSTSGRGYEQYF
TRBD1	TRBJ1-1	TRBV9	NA	TGTGCCAGCAGCGTCGGACAGGGACGGTCCCACACTGAAGCTTTCTTT	CASSVGQGRSHTEAFF
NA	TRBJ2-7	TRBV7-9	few	TGTGCCAGCAGCCCGACTGTTTCCTACGAGCAGTACTTC	CASSPTVSYEQYF
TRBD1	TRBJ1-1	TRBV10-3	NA	TGTGCCATCAGTGAGTCCTATGGACAGGGTTTGGTGGAAGCTTTCTTT	CAISESYGQGLVEAFF
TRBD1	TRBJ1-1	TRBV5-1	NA	TGCGCCAGCAGCCCACTTGACAGGGCTTTGGGGACTGAAGCTTTCTTT	CASSPLDRALGTEAFF
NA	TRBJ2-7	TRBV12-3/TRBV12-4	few	TGTGCCAGCAGTTTGGCCCCGACTGGCCTTACCCACGAGCAGTACTTC	CASSLAPTGLTHEQYF
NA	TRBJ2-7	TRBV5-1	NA	TGCGCCAGCAGCTTGGTTGGAGACAGCCCCTACGAGCAGTACTTC	CASSLVGDSPYEQYF
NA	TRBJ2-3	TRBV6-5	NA	TGTGCCAGCAGCAAGGCGGTGGGCACAGATACGCAGTATTTT	CASSKAVGTDTQYF
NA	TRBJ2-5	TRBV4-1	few	TGCGCCAGCAGCCAAGAAGGATTCCAAGAGACCCAGTACTTC	CASSQEGFQETQYF
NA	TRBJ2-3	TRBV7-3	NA	TGTGCCAGCAGCTTAAACGTCGGGATCGGGACAGATACGCAGTATTTT	CASSLNVGIGTDTQYF
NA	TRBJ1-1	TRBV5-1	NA	TGCGCCAGCAGCTTGGAGGGGGTCCTGAACACTGAAGCTTTCTTT	CASSLEGVLNTEAFF
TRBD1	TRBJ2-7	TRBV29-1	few	TGCAGCGCTGGCCGACAGGGTCCATCGGGCGAGCAGTACTTC	CSAGRQGPSGEQYF
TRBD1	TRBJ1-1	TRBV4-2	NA	TGTGCCAGCAGCCAAGGGGACAGGAACACTGAAGCTTTCTTT	CASSQGDRNTEAFF
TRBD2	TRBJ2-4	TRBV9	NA	TGTGCCAGCAGCGTTACCGGGACTAGCGCAAACATTCAGTACTTC	CASSVTGTSANIQYF
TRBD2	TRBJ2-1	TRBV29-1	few	TGCAGCGTGTCAAGGGGTGCTAGCGGTGAGCAGTTCTTC	CSVSRGASGEQFF
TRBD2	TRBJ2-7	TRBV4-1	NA	TGCGCCAGCAGCCAGCCCAAAGGAGCGGGAGGGCCGAACTACGAGCAGTACTTC	CASSQPKGAGGPNYEQYF
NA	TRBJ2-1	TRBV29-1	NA	TGCAGCGTTCAACAACGGGGTAATGAGCAGTTCTTC	CSVQQRGNEQFF
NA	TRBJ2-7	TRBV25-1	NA	TGTGCCAGCCGAGGTGGAGCCTCCTACGAGCAGTACTTC	CASRGGASYEQYF
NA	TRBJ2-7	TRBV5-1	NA	TGCGCCAGCAGCTTTCAGGGCCACGAGCAGTACTTC	CASSFQGHEQYF
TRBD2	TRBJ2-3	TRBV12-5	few	TGTGCTAGTGGTTCCTTTCGCAGCGGGACTAGCGGGAGTGATACGCAGTATTTT	CASGSFRSGTSGSDTQYF
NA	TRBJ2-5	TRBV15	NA	TGTGCCACCAGCAGAGAAAGCCGATCGGATGAGCAGTACTTC	CATSRESRSDEQYF
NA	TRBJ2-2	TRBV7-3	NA	TGTGCCAGCAGTTGGTCTAACACCGGGGAGCTGTTTTTT	CASSWSNTGELFF
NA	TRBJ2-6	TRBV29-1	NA	TGCAGCGTTGTCGCGACCCGGGACTCTGGGGCCAACGTCCTGACTTTC	CSVVATRDSGANVLTF